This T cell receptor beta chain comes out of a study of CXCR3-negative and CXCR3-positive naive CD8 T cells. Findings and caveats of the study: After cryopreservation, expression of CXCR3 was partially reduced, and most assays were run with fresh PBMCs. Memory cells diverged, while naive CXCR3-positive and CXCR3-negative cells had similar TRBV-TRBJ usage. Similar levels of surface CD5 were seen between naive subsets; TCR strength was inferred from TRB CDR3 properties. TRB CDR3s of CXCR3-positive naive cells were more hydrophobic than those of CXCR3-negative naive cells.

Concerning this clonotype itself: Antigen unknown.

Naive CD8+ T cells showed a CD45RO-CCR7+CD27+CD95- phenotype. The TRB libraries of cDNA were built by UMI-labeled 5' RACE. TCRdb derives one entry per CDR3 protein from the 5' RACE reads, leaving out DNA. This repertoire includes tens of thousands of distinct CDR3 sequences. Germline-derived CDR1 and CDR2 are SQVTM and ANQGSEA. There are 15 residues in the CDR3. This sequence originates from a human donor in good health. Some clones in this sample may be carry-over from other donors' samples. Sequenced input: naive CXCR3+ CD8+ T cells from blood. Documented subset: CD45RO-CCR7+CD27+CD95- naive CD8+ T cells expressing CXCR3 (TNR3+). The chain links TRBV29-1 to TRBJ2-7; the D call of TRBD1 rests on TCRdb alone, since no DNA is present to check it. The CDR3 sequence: CSVETGTGSSYEQYF.